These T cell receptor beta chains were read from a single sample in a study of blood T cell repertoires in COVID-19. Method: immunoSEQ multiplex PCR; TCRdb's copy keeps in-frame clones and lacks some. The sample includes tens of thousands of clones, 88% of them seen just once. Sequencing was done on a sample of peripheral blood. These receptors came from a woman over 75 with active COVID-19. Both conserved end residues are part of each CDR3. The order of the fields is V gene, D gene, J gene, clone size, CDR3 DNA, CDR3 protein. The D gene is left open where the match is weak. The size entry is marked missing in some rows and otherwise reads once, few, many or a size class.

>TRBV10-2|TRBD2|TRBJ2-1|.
TGCGCCAGCAGCCATACTAGCGGAGCCTACAATGAGCAGTTCTTC
CASSHTSGAYNEQFF
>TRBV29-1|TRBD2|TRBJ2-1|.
TGCAGCGTCACACCGGGACTAGCGGGAGGGGGGCAGTTCTTC
CSVTPGLAGGGQFF
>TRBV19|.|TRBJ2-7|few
TGTGCCAGTAGTATTGGCTACGGGTACTACGAGCAGTACTTC
CASSIGYGYYEQYF
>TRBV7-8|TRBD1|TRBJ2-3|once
TGTGCCAGCAGCTTATCGCCAGGGGGCGATACGCAGTATTTT
CASSLSPGGDTQYF
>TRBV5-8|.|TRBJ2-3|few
TGTGCCAGCAGCTTGGGCAGGTGGGTCACAGATACGCAGTATTTT
CASSLGRWVTDTQYF
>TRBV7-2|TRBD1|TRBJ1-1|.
TGTGCCAGCAGCAGGACAGGGGACAACACTGAAGCTTTCTTT
CASSRTGDNTEAFF
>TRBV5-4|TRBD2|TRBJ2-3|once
TGTGCCAGCAGCTATCGACTAGCGGGACTCGAGGCGCAGTATTTT
CASSYRLAGLEAQYF
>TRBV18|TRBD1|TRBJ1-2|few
TGTGCCAGCTCCCAAGCAGGGGGCGGTTACAACTATGGCTACACCTTC
CASSQAGGGYNYGYTF
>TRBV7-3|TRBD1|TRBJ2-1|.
TGTGCCAGCAGCTCGTCGGGACAGGGTTACAATGAGCAGTTCTTC
CASSSSGQGYNEQFF
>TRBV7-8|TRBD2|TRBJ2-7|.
TGTGCCAGCAGCCTGGACACCGGACTAGCGACCTACGAGCAGTACTTC
CASSLDTGLATYEQYF
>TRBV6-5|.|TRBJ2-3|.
TGTGCCAGCAGTTTCTCCGGCACAGATACGCAGTATTTT
CASSFSGTDTQYF
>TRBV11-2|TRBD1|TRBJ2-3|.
TGTGCCAGCAGCCAAGTCATGACCGGGACAGGGGGCACAGATACGCAGTATTTT
CASSQVMTGTGGTDTQYF
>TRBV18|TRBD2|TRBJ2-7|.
TGTGCCAGCTCACCAAATAGCGGGCTAGGCTCCTACGAGCAGTACTTC
CASSPNSGLGSYEQYF
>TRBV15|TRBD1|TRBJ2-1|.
TGTGCCACCAGCAGAGATTTCCGGGACAGCTACAATGAGCAGTTCTTC
CATSRDFRDSYNEQFF
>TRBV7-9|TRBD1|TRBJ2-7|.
TGTGCCAGCAGCTTCCTGGACAGGGGCGACGAGCAGTACTTC
CASSFLDRGDEQYF
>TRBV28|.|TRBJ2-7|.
TGTGCCAGCAGCATTAGGGGGGGCCCCTACGAGCAGTACTTC
CASSIRGGPYEQYF
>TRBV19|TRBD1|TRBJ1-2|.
TGTGCCACTTCACAGGGGGCGGGGGTTAACTATGGCTACACCTTC
CATSQGAGVNYGYTF
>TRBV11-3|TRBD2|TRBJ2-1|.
TGTGCCAGCAGCCCCACTAGCGGGAGCTCCTACAATGAGCAGTTCTTC
CASSPTSGSSYNEQFF
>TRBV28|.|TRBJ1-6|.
TGTGCCAGCAGCCCCGGTACCTTTAATTCACCCCTCCACTTT
CASSPGTFNSPLHF
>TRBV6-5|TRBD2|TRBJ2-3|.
TGTGCCAGCAGGATAGCGGGAAAAACTACAGATACGCAGTATTTT
CASRIAGKTTDTQYF
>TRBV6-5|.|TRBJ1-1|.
TGTGCCAGCAGTACTCCGGCTCCCGGGAATACTGAAGCTTTCTTT
CASSTPAPGNTEAFF
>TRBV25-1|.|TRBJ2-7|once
TGTGCCAGCAGTGAATTATCCCAGGGTCCAAGCTCCTACGAGCAGTACTTC
CASSELSQGPSSYEQYF
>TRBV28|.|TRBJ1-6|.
TGTGCCAGCAGCAGCTATACAGGGACCTATAATTCACCCCTCCACTTT
CASSSYTGTYNSPLHF
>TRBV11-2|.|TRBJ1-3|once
TGTGCCAGCAGCTTATCGGGGTCCGGAAACACCATATATTTT
CASSLSGSGNTIYF
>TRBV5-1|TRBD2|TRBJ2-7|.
TGCGCCAGCAGCTTGGAAGGCGGGAGGGGACACGAGCAGTACTTC
CASSLEGGRGHEQYF
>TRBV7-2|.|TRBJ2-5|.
TGTGCCAGCAGCTTAGCAGGAAGCGGGACCCAGTACTTC
CASSLAGSGTQYF
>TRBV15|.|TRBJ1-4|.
TGTGCCACCAGCAGTCGCGTCGGGACACCTAATGAAAAACTGTTTTTT
CATSSRVGTPNEKLFF
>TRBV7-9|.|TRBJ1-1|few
TGTGCCAGCAACGAAGCGGGCAGGGACACTGAAGCTTTCTTT
CASNEAGRDTEAFF
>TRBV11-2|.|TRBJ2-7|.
TGTGCCAGCAGCTTCGTCAGCCTAGCGCCAACCTACGAGCAGTACTTC
CASSFVSLAPTYEQYF
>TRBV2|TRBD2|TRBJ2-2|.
TGTGCCATACGACAGGGACTAGCGGGAGGGTACACCGGGGAGCTGTTTTTT
CAIRQGLAGGYTGELFF
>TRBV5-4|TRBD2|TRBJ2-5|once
TGTGCCAGCAGTGGGACTAAGCGGGAGACCCAGTACTTC
CASSGTKRETQYF
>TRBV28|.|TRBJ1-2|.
TGTGCCAGCAGTTCAGGGCTCTATGGCTACACCTTC
CASSSGLYGYTF
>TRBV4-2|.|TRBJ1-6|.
TGTGCCAGCAGCCACAACAGCGGTACAAATTCACCCCTCCACTTT
CASSHNSGTNSPLHF
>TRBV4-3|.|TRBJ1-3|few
TGCGCCAGCAGCCATTCCCAGGGAGGAAACACCATATATTTT
CASSHSQGGNTIYF
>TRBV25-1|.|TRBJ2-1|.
TGTGCCAGCAGTGCCCACGCGGGGATGGGCTACAATGAGCAGTTCTTC
CASSAHAGMGYNEQFF
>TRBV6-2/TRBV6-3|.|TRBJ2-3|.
TGTGCCAGCAGTCCGGACTCGGGAGGCACAGATACGCAGTATTTT
CASSPDSGGTDTQYF
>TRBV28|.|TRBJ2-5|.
TGTGCCAGCAGTTTGGGCGGGAACGAGGTGACCCAGTACTTC
CASSLGGNEVTQYF
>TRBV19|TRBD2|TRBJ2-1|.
TGTGCCAGTCATTTTGGACTAGCGGGGCTCAATGAGCAGTTCTTC
CASHFGLAGLNEQFF
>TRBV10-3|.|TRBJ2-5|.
TGTGCCATCAGTGTTAGTTTCGGGCGGGACCAAGAGACCCAGTACTTC
CAISVSFGRDQETQYF
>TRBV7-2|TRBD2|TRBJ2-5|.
TGTGCCAGCAGCTTAGGACTAGCTCAAGAGACCCAGTACTTC
CASSLGLAQETQYF
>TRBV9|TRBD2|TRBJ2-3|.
TGTGCCAGCAGCGTAGCCCCCCGGGAGCGGGAGGCAACAGATACGCAGTATTTT
CASSVAPREREATDTQYF
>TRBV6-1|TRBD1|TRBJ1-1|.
TGTGCCAGCAGTTCCGTGGGACAGGGGACTGAAGCTTTCTTT
CASSSVGQGTEAFF
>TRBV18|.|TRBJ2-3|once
TGTGCCAGCTCACCGTCAGTCACAGATACGCAGTATTTT
CASSPSVTDTQYF
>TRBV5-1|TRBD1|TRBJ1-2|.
TGCGCCAGCAACCGGGACAGAGCTAACTATGGCTACACCTTC
CASNRDRANYGYTF
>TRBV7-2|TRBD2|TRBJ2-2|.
TGTGCCAGCAGCCGTCGGGGGGGTGTGACCGGGGAGCTGTTTTTT
CASSRRGGVTGELFF
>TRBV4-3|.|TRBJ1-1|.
TGCGCCAGCAGCCGAATCGGGGGAACTGAAGCTTTCTTT
CASSRIGGTEAFF